These T cell receptor beta chains were read from a single sample in a study of blood T cell repertoires in COVID-19. Clones were sequenced by immunoSEQ multiplex PCR, and TCRdb holds only the in-frame ones, with some missing. The data contain about 170,000 clones, around 87% of them singletons. The specimen was peripheral blood. These receptors came from a woman over 75 in a cohort sampled during active or convalescent COVID-19. Both conserved end residues are part of each CDR3. The D gene is left open where the match is weak. A row's size may be missing; if present it is once, few, many or a size class.

TRBD1	TRBV10-3	TRBJ1-3	-	CATSTGNSGNTIYF	TGTGCCACTTCGACAGGGAACTCTGGAAACACCATATATTTT
-	TRBV3-1/TRBV3-2	TRBJ1-3	-	CASREQGFGNTIYF	TGTGCCAGCAGAGAACAGGGTTTCGGAAACACCATATATTTT
-	TRBV5-5	TRBJ1-4	-	CASSFFPSNEKLFF	TGTGCCAGCAGCTTTTTTCCCAGTAATGAAAAACTGTTTTTT
TRBD1	TRBV5-5	TRBJ1-1	once	CASSRRQGTINTEAFF	TGTGCCAGCAGCCGACGACAGGGCACAATCAACACTGAAGCTTTCTTT
-	TRBV9	TRBJ2-1	-	CASSGGAISSYNEQFF	TGTGCCAGCAGCGGAGGCGCTATCAGCTCCTACAATGAGCAGTTCTTC
-	TRBV18	TRBJ2-3	once	CASSPEGVTDTQYF	TGTGCCAGCTCCCCCGAGGGGGTCACAGATACGCAGTATTTT
TRBD1	TRBV6-6	TRBJ1-2	-	CASSYGQGDYGYTF	TGTGCCAGCAGTTACGGACAGGGTGACTATGGCTACACCTTC
-	TRBV20-1	TRBJ1-2	-	CSARDTPGYTF	TGCAGTGCTAGAGATACACCTGGCTACACCTTC
TRBD2	TRBV5-1	TRBJ2-3	-	CASSPGLSAGGPDTQYF	TGCGCCAGCAGCCCCGGTTTATCGGCGGGAGGGCCAGATACGCAGTATTTT
-	TRBV6-5	TRBJ1-1	-	CATPMSGGTEAFF	TGTGCCACCCCGATGTCGGGGGGCACTGAAGCTTTCTTT
TRBD1	TRBV6-4	TRBJ2-3	few	CASSIVGTATDTQYF	TGTGCCAGCAGTATAGTGGGGACAGCCACAGATACGCAGTATTTT
-	TRBV11-2	TRBJ1-3	-	CASSSPAVAGNTIYF	TGTGCCAGCAGCTCACCCGCGGTTGCTGGAAACACCATATATTTT
-	TRBV10-2	TRBJ1-1	-	CASSEISIPNTEAFF	TGCGCCAGCAGTGAGATTAGTATACCGAACACTGAAGCTTTCTTT
-	TRBV7-9	TRBJ2-3	-	CASSPMTSTDTQYF	TGTGCCAGCAGCCCAATGACTAGCACAGATACGCAGTATTTT
-	TRBV11-2	TRBJ2-2	-	CASSLGLNTGELFF	TGTGCCAGCAGCTTGGGCCTGAACACCGGGGAGCTGTTTTTT
-	TRBV7-9	TRBJ2-3	few	CASSRQIRATDTQYF	TGTGCCAGCAGTAGACAGATACGGGCCACAGATACGCAGTATTTT
-	TRBV12-3/TRBV12-4	TRBJ1-2	-	CASSLTGNYGYTF	TGTGCCAGCAGTTTAACAGGAAACTATGGCTACACCTTC
TRBD1	TRBV6-6	TRBJ2-5	-	CASSLDRGSGETQYF	TGTGCCAGCAGTCTCGACAGGGGTTCAGGAGAGACCCAGTACTTC
-	TRBV2	TRBJ1-6	-	CASSRVQQGGYSPLHF	TGTGCCAGCAGTAGAGTACAACAGGGCGGGTATTCACCCCTCCACTTT
-	TRBV12-3/TRBV12-4	TRBJ2-1	-	CASSLYRNLQFF	TGTGCCAGCAGTTTATATCGTAACTTGCAGTTCTTC
TRBD1	TRBV5-1	TRBJ1-3	-	CASRRTGDLSGNTIYF	TGCGCCAGCAGGAGGACAGGGGACCTCTCTGGAAACACCATATATTTT
TRBD2	TRBV7-2	TRBJ2-7	once	CASSPALAGIPYEQYF	TGTGCCAGCAGCCCGGCTTTAGCGGGGATACCCTACGAGCAGTACTTC
TRBD1	TRBV12-3/TRBV12-4	TRBJ1-1	few	CASSGTGGEAFF	TGTGCCAGCAGCGGGACAGGGGGTGAAGCTTTCTTT
TRBD2	TRBV19	TRBJ2-3	-	CASSTLLISGRTDTQYF	TGTGCCAGTAGTACCCTCCTGATTAGCGGGAGAACAGATACGCAGTATTTT
-	TRBV3-1/TRBV3-2	TRBJ1-6	few	CASSLGGGAYNSPLHF	TGTGCCAGCAGCCTCGGTGGGGGGGCATATAATTCACCCCTCCACTTT
-	TRBV3-1/TRBV3-2	TRBJ2-1	-	CASSHVNRYNEQFF	TGTGCCAGCAGCCACGTGAACAGATACAATGAGCAGTTCTTC
TRBD1	TRBV3-1/TRBV3-2	TRBJ1-2	-	CASSQDLGTGSVVGYGYTF	TGTGCCAGCAGCCAAGATCTCGGGACAGGGTCTGTCGTCGGCTATGGCTACACCTTC
-	TRBV2	TRBJ1-2	once	CASSVQGQVHGYTF	TGTGCCAGCAGTGTTCAGGGACAAGTCCATGGCTACACCTTC
-	TRBV15	TRBJ1-2	-	CATSRATLTLTGHGYTF	TGTGCCACCAGCAGAGCAACTCTTACCTTAACAGGCCATGGCTACACCTTC
TRBD1	TRBV7-8	TRBJ1-5	-	CASSWPRDRNSNQPQHF	TGTGCCAGCAGCTGGCCCCGGGACAGAAATAGCAATCAGCCCCAGCATTTT
-	TRBV2	TRBJ2-5	-	CASSDLEAVRGTQYF	TGTGCCAGCAGTGATTTAGAGGCGGTCAGGGGGACCCAGTACTTC